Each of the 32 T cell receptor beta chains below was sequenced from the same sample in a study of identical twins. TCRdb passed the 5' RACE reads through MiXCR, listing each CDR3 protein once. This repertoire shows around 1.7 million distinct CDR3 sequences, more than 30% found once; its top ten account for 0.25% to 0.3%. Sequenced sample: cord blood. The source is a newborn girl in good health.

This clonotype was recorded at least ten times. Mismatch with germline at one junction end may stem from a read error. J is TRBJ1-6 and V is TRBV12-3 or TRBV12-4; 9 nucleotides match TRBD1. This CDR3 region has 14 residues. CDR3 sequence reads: CASSLGQGNSPLHF. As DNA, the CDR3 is TGCGCCAGCAGCTTGGGACAGGGTAATTCACCCCTCCACTTT.

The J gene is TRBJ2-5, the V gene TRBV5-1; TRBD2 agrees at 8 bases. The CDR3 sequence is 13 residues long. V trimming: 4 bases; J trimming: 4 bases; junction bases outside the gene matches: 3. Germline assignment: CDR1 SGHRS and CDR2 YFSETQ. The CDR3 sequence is CASSGSGIETQYF. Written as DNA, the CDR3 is TGCGCCAGCAGCGGTAGCGGGATAGAGACCCAGTACTTC.

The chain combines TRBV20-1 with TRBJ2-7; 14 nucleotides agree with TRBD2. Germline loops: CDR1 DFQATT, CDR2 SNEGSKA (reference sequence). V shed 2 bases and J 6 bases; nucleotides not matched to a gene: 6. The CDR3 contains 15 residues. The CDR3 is CSARSGTSGRGEQYF. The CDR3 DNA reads TGCAGTGCTAGATCAGGGACTAGCGGGAGAGGCGAGCAGTACTTC.

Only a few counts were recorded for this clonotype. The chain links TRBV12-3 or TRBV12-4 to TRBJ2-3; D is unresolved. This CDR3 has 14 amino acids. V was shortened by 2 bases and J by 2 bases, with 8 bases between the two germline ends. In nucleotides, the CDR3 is TGTGCCAGCAGTTTAATAGTGGCCACAGATACGCAGTATTTT. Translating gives CASSLIVATDTQYF.

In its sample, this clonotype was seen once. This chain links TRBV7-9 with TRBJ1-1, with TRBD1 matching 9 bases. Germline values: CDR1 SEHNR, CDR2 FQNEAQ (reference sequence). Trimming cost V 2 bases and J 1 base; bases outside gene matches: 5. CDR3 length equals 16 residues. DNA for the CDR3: TGTGCCAGCAGCTTATACGGACAGGGGAGGAACACTGAAGCTTTCTTT. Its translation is CASSLYGQGRNTEAFF.

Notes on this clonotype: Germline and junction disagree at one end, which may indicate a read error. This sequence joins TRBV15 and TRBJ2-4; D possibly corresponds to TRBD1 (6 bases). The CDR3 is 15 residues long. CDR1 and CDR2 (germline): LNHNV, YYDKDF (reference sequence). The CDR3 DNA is TGTGCCACCAGCAGAGATCCGGCAGGGGAAGAGACCCAGGACTTC. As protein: CATSRDPAGEETQDF.

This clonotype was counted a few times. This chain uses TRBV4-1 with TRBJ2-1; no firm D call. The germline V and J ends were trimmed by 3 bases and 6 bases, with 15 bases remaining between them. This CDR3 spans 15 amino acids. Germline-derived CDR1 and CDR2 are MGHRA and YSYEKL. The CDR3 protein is CASSHIGRLVNEQFF. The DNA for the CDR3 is TGCGCCAGCAGCCATATCGGAAGGCTAGTCAATGAGCAGTTCTTC.

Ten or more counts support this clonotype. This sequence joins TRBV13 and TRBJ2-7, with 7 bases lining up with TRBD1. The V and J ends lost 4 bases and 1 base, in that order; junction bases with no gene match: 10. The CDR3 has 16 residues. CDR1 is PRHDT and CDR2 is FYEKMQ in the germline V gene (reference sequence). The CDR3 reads CASSSTGTEPSYEQYF. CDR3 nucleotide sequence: TGTGCCAGCAGCTCTACCGGGACAGAACCATCCTACGAGCAGTACTTC.

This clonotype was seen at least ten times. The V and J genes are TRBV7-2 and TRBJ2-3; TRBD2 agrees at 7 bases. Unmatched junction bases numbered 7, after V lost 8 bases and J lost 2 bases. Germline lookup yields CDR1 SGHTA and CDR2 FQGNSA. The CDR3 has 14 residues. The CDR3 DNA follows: TGTGCCAGCCTCCGGGACTACAACACAGATACGCAGTATTTT. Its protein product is CASLRDYNTDTQYF.

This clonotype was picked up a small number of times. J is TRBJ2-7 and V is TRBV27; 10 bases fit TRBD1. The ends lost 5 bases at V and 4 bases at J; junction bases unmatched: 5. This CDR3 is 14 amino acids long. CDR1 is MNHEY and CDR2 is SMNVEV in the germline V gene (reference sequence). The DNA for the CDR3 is TGTGCCAGCAGTATACCGGACAGGGGGTACGAGCAGTACTTC. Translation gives CASSIPDRGYEQYF.

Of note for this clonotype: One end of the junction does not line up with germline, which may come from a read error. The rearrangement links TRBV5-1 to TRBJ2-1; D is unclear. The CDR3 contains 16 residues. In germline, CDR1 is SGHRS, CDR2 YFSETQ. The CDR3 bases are TGCGCCAGCAGCCTGTCGGAACAGAGCTCCTGCAATGAGCAGTTCTTC. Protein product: CASSLSEQSSCNEQFF.

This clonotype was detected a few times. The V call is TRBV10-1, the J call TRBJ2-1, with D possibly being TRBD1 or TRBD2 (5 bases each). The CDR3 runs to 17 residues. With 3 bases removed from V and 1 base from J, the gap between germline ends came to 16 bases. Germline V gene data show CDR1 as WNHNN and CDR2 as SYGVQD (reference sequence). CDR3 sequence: CASSDSLGVPSYNEQFF. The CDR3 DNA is TGCGCCAGCAGTGATTCTTTGGGGGTACCGTCCTACAATGAGCAGTTCTTC.

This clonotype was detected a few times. Here the CDR3 DNA reads TGTGCCACCACGGACAGGGGATTGCGGGGCTACACCTTC. The encoded protein is CATTDRGLRGYTF. The chain employs TRBV2 and TRBJ1-2; 9 bases are a match to TRBD1. V was clipped by 10 bases and J by 8 bases; unmatched bases: 11. Looked up from germline, CDR1 is SNHLY and CDR2 is FYNNEI. CDR3 length: 13 residues.

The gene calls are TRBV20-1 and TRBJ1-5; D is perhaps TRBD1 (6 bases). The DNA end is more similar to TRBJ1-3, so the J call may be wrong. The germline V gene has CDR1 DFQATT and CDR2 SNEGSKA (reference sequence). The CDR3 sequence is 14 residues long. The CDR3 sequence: CSARVFRDRNTIYF. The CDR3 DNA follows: TGCAGTGCTAGAGTCTTCCGGGACAGAAACACCATATATTTT.

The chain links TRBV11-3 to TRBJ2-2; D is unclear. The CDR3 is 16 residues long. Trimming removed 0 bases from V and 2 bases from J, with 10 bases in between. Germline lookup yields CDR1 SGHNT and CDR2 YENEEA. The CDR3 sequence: CASSLEAQRNTGELFF. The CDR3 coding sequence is TGTGCCAGCAGCTTAGAGGCACAGAGAAACACCGGGGAGCTGTTTTTT.

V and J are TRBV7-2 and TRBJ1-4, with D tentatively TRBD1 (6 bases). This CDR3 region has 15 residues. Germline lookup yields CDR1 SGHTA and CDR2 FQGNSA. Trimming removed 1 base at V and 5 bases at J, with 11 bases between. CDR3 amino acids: CASSLDRRGNEKLFF. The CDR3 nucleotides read TGTGCCAGCAGCTTAGATCGTAGGGGGAATGAAAAACTGTTTTTT.

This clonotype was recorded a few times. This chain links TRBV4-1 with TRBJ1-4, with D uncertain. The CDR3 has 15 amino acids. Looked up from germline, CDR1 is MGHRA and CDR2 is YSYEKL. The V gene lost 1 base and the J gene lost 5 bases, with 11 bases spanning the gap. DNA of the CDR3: TGCGCCAGCAGCCAAGTCGGACGACCCAATGAAAAACTGTTTTTT. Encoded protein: CASSQVGRPNEKLFF.

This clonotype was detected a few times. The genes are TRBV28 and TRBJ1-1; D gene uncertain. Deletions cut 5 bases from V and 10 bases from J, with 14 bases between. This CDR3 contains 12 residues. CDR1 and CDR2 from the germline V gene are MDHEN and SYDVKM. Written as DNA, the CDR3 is TGTGCCAGCAGTCCTGACATGCGTGGAGCTTTCTTT. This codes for CASSPDMRGAFF. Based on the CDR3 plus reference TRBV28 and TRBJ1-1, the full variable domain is DVKVTQSSRYLVKRTGEKVFLECVQDMDHENMFWYRQDPGLGLRLIYFSYDVKMKEKGDIPEGYSVSREKKERFSLILESASTNQTSMYLCASSPDMRGAFFGQGTRLTVV.

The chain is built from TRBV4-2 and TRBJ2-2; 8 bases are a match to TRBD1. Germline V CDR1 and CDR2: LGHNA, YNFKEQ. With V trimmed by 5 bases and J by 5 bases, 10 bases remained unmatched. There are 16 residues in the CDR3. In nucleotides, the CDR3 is TGTGCCAGCAGCTTACGACAGGGGATCGGGACCGGGGAGCTGTTTTTT. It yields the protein CASSLRQGIGTGELFF.

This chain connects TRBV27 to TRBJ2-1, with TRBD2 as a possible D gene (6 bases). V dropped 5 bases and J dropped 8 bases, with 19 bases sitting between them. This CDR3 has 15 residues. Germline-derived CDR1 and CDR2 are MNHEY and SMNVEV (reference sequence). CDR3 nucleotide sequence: TGTGCCAGCAGTATTCGGAGGGCCCACCAGGATGAGCAGTTCTTC. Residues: CASSIRRAHQDEQFF.

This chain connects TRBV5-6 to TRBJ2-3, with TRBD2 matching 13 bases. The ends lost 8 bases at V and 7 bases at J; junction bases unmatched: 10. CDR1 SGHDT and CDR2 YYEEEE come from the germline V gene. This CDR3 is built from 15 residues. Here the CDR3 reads CASIGLAGAANTQYF. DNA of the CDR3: TGTGCCAGTATCGGACTAGCGGGGGCCGCTAATACGCAGTATTTT. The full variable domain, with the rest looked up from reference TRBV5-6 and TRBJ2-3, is DAGVTQSPTHLIKTRGQQVTLRCSPKSGHDTVSWYQQALGQGPQFIFQYYEEEERQRGNFPDRFSGHQFPNYSSELNVNALLLGDSALYLCASIGLAGAANTQYFGPGTRLTVL.

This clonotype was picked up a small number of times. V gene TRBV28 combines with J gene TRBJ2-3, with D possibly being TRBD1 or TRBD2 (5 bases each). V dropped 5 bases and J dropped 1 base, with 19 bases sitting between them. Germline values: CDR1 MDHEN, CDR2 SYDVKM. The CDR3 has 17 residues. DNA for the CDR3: TGTGCCAGCAGTCCCTCACAGGCGGTGGGGGGCACAGATACGCAGTATTTT. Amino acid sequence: CASSPSQAVGGTDTQYF.

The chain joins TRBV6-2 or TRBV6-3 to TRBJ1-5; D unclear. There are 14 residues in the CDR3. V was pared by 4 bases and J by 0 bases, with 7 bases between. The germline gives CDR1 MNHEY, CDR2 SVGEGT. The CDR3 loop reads CASSSSASNQPQHF. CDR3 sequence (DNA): TGTGCCAGCAGTTCCTCCGCTAGCAATCAGCCCCAGCATTTT.

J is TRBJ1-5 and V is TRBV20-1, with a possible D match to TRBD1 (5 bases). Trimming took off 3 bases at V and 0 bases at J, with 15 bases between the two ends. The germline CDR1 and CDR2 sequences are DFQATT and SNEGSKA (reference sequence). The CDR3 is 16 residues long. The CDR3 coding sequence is TGCAGTGCTAGTTACCGGGGGGGGTTTAGCAATCAGCCCCAGCATTTT. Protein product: CSASYRGGFSNQPQHF.

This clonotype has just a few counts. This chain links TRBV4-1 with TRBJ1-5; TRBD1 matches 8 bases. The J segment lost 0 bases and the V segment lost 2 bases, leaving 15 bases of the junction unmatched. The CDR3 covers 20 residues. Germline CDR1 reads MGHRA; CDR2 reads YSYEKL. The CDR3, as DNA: TGCGCCAGCAGCCAAAATGGCCAAGTTGGGACAGGAGATAGCAATCAGCCCCAGCATTTT. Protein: CASSQNGQVGTGDSNQPQHF.

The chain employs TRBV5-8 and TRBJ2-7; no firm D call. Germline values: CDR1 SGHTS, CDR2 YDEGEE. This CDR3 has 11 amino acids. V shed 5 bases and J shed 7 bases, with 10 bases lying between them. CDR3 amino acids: CASRKAREQYF. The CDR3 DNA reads TGTGCCAGCAGAAAAGCGCGGGAGCAGTACTTC.

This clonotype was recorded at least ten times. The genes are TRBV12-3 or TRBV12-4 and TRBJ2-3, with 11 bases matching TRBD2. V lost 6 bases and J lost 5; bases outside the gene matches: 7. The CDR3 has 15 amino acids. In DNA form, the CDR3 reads TGTGCCAGCAGACCGACTAGCGGGAAGGTAGATACGCAGTATTTT. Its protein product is CASRPTSGKVDTQYF.

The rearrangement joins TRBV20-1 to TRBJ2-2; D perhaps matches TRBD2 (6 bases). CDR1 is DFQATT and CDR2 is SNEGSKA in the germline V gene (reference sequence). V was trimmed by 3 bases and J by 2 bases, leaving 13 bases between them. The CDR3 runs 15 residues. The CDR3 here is CSARPGGINTGELFF. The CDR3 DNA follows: TGCAGTGCTAGGCCTGGGGGGATAAACACCGGGGAGCTGTTTTTT.

This chain's CDR3 is CASSFSGLYNEQFF. The CDR3 coding sequence is TGTGCCAGCAGTTTCTCGGGACTCTACAATGAGCAGTTCTTC. V usage is TRBV27 and J usage is TRBJ2-1, with D possibly matching TRBD2 (6 bases). The CDR3 spans 14 residues. Germline values: CDR1 MNHEY, CDR2 SMNVEV (reference sequence). Trimming took 3 bases from V and 3 from J, leaving 9 bases between them.

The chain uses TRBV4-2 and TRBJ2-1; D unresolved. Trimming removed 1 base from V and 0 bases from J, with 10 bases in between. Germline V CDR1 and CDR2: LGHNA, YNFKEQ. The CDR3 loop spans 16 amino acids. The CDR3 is CASSQVARSSYNEQFF. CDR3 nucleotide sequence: TGTGCCAGCAGCCAAGTCGCTAGGAGCTCCTACAATGAGCAGTTCTTC.

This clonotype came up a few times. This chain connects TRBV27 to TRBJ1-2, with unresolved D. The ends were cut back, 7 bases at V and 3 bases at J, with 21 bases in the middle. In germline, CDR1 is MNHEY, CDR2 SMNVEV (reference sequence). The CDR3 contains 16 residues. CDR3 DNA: TGTGCCAGCACTTCGTTACCCGGGAAGGCCTACTATGGCTACACCTTC. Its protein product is CASTSLPGKAYYGYTF.

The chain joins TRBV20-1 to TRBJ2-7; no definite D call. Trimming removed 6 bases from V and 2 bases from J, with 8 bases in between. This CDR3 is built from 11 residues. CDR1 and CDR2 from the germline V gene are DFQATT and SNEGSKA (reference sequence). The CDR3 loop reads CSAYIPYEQYF. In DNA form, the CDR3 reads TGCAGTGCCTACATCCCCTACGAGCAGTACTTC.